This entry describes one TCR beta chain. What it binds is not known. This specimen belongs to a study of response to subunit inactivated influenza vaccine. Each CDR3 protein gets one entry after TCRdb re-called the RT-PCR reads with MiXCR. The data show around 570,000 distinct CDR3 sequences, less than 8% seen once. V trimming: 3 bases; J trimming: 7 bases; junction bases outside the gene matches: 6. The CDR3 loop spans 16 amino acids. Germline-derived CDR1 and CDR2 are SGHTA and FQGNSA. Overall study findings and caveats: Authors suggested that a seasonal influenza vaccination recruits few new T cells each time.

This clonotype was obtained from a man between 50 and 75 years old who received an inactivated influenza vaccine. The sample was PBMCs from blood, taken roughly 24 months after vaccination. The chain uses TRBV7-2 and TRBJ2-2; 12 nucleotides align to TRBD2. The DNA for the CDR3 is TGTGCCAGCAGCTTGGCTAGCGGGGGGGCCGGCGGGGAGCTGTTTTTT. Encoded protein: CASSLASGGAGGELFF.